This record looks at one TCR beta chain sequence and its context. The data belong to a study of patients and donors after allogeneic stem cell transplantation. MiXCR was run by TCRdb on the RT-PCR reads, yielding one entry per CDR3 protein. The table shows approximately 200,000 distinct CDR3 sequences, with over 30% occurring only once. There are 16 residues in the CDR3. V was shortened by 1 base and J by 4 bases, with 16 bases between the two germline ends. Germline V gene data show CDR1 as MNHNS and CDR2 as SASEGT. This TCR was recovered from a human donor who was either an allogeneic HSCT recipient or a stem cell or donor lymphocyte infusion donor (not recorded which). It is not recorded whose cells these are; they may come from a transplant donor. Sample: blood, either unsorted or a sorted T cell fraction (not recorded which). The chain carries TRBV6-1 and TRBJ1-2; D is unclear. CDR3 amino acids: CASSEVMGGESYGYTF. DNA of the CDR3: TGTGCCAGCAGTGAAGTGATGGGCGGGGAAAGCTATGGCTACACCTTC.